Below are 25 T cell receptor beta chains sequenced from a single sample in a study of T cells in localized non-small cell lung cancer. Profiled with immunoSEQ multiplex PCR; TCRdb holds only in-frame clones, not every one. The sample includes almost 40,000 clones, about nine tenths of them seen just once. The sample here was peripheral blood mononuclear cells, taken before any cancer treatment. The receptors shown here come from a male donor at least 60 years old with stage II lung adenocarcinoma.

The J gene is TRBJ2-7, the V gene TRBV7-2; 11 bases match TRBD1. The germline V gene encodes CDR1 SGHTA and CDR2 FQGNSA. Germline trimming cut 4 bases from V and 4 bases from J; bases unmatched to any gene: 9. The CDR3 has 16 residues. Here the CDR3 reads CASSSGGTGGKYEQYF. The CDR3 nucleotides are TGTGCCAGCAGCTCGGGCGGGACAGGGGGTAAATACGAGCAGTACTTC.

This clone has only a few counts. The rearrangement uses TRBV5-5 and TRBJ2-1; TRBD2 might be the D (5 bases). The ends were cut back, 3 bases at V and 2 bases at J, with 12 bases in the middle. CDR1 is SGHKS, CDR2 YYEKEE, per germline (reference sequence). This CDR3 spans 15 amino acids. This chain's CDR3 is CASSSAVGAYNEQFF. Written as DNA, the CDR3 is TGTGCCAGCAGCTCCGCCGTCGGGGCCTACAATGAGCAGTTCTTC.

J is TRBJ1-2 and V is TRBV5-6; 10 nucleotides align to TRBD1. With 7 bases clipped from V and 7 bases from J, the junction kept 4 bases outside the gene matches. The germline CDR1 and CDR2 sequences are SGHDT and YYEEEE. This CDR3 comprises 12 residues. The CDR3 is CASRDRGLGYTF. CDR3 DNA sequence: TGTGCCAGCCGCGACAGGGGGCTTGGCTACACCTTC.

The chain couples TRBV5-1 to TRBJ1-5; D perhaps matches TRBD1 (5 bases). The length of the CDR3 is 15 residues. Trimming stripped 3 bases from V and 2 bases from J, with 12 bases between. Germline V gene sequence: CDR1 SGHRS, CDR2 YFSETQ. The DNA for the CDR3 is TGCGCCAGCAGCTCGGGGGAGGGGCGCAATCAGCCCCAGCATTTT. It encodes CASSSGEGRNQPQHF.

The chain combines TRBV30 with TRBJ1-5, with 7 bases identical to TRBD1. CDR1 is GTSNPN and CDR2 is SVGIG in the germline V gene (reference sequence). Trimming took 2 bases from V and 6 from J; bases not matched to a gene: 7. This CDR3 has 14 amino acids. The DNA of the CDR3 is TGTGCCTGGAGTCCGGCCAGGGGGAGTCAGCCCCAGCATTTT. It encodes CAWSPARGSQPQHF.

J is TRBJ2-2 and V is TRBV5-1; D possibly corresponds to TRBD2 (5 bases). CDR1 is SGHRS and CDR2 is YFSETQ in the germline V gene. Trimming took off 2 bases at V and 1 base at J, with 6 bases between the two ends. The CDR3 extends over 14 amino acids. The CDR3 DNA reads as TGCGCCAGCAGCTTCGGGGTGAACACCGGGGAGCTGTTTTTT. Residues: CASSFGVNTGELFF.

The gene calls are TRBV29-1 and TRBJ2-2; D gene uncertain. CDR3 size: 12 residues. Germline V gene data show CDR1 as SQVTM and CDR2 as ANQGSEA. Trimming removed 0 bases at V and 6 bases at J, with 5 bases between. CDR3 loop: CSVEETAGELFF. CDR3 nucleotide sequence: TGCAGCGTTGAAGAAACAGCCGGGGAGCTGTTTTTT.

The table lists this clone with a few counts. This chain uses TRBV6-5 with TRBJ1-1, with D uncertain. CDR1 and CDR2 from the germline V gene are MNHEY and SVGAGI. The V end lost 6 bases, the J end lost 9 bases, and 14 bases lay between the germline ends. The CDR3 runs 12 residues. The CDR3, as DNA: TGTGCCAGCAGCCAAGACTGGAACCAAGCTTTCTTT. Its translation: CASSQDWNQAFF.

The chain joins TRBV5-1 to TRBJ1-1; no definite D call. This CDR3 spans 14 amino acids. Between the trimmed V and J ends, which lost 3 bases and 0 bases, there was a span of 9 bases. Germline V gives CDR1 SGHRS, CDR2 YFSETQ. In nucleotides, the CDR3 is TGCGCCAGCAGCTCCGGGCGGATGAACACTGAAGCTTTCTTT. Protein: CASSSGRMNTEAFF.

This clone was found once. The V call is TRBV18, the J call TRBJ2-7; the match to TRBD2 covers 9 bases. Trimming cost V 6 bases and J 2 bases; bases outside gene matches: 17. This CDR3 comprises 18 residues. CDR1 and CDR2 from the germline V gene are KGHSH and LQKENI. CDR3: CASSTSGDSSGITYEQYF. The CDR3 DNA follows: TGTGCCAGCTCGACCTCAGGGGATTCTAGCGGGATAACCTACGAGCAGTACTTC.

The V and J genes are TRBV10-1 and TRBJ2-1, with 8 bases that match TRBD2. Germline V lookup: CDR1 WNHNN, CDR2 SYGVQD (reference sequence). Trimming cost V 6 bases and J 7 bases; bases outside gene matches: 11. The CDR3 covers 15 residues. The CDR3 bases are TGCGCCAGCAGCGCTAGGAGCGGGAGAGGTAATGAGCAGTTCTTC. It specifies CASSARSGRGNEQFF.

V usage is TRBV6-6 and J usage is TRBJ2-2; no clear D. The germline V gene encodes CDR1 MNHNY and CDR2 SVGAGI (reference sequence). Deletions cut 7 bases from V and 3 bases from J, with 3 bases between. The CDR3 length is 11 residues. CDR3 DNA sequence: TGTGCCAGCACCTACACCGGGGAGCTGTTTTTT. It is translated as CASTYTGELFF.

The V and J genes are TRBV9 and TRBJ2-7; the D gene could be TRBD1 or TRBD2 (5 bases each). Germline values: CDR1 SGDLS, CDR2 YYNGEE. The V gene lost 0 bases and the J gene lost 0 bases, with 13 bases spanning the gap. This CDR3 contains 16 residues. CDR3 bases: TGTGCCAGCAGCGTAGGAGGGGCGAGAAGCTCCTACGAGCAGTACTTC. Its translation: CASSVGGARSSYEQYF.

Written as DNA, the CDR3 is TGCGCCAGCAGCCTGACAGGGGGGAAGGATGAAAAACTGTTTTTT. Encoded protein: CASSLTGGKDEKLFF. The chain employs TRBV5-1 and TRBJ1-4; TRBD1 matches at 9 bases. The length of the CDR3 is 15 residues. The J segment lost 6 bases and the V segment lost 4 bases, leaving 7 bases of the junction unmatched. Per the germline V gene, CDR1 is SGHRS and CDR2 is YFSETQ.

The J gene is TRBJ1-5, the V gene TRBV28; D remains unclear. Germline lookup yields CDR1 MDHEN and CDR2 SYDVKM. V shed 7 bases and J shed 7 bases, with 11 bases lying between them. The CDR3 totals 12 residues. The CDR3 DNA reads TGTGCCAGCACACTCGTCGGACAGCCCCAGCATTTT. It specifies CASTLVGQPQHF.

The V gene is TRBV27, the J gene TRBJ1-3; TRBD1 might be the D (5 bases). The CDR3 has 16 amino acids. V shed 8 bases and J shed 0 bases, with 17 bases lying between them. The germline V gene encodes CDR1 MNHEY and CDR2 SMNVEV (reference sequence). CDR3 loop: CASSRDGDLSGNTIYF. DNA of the CDR3: TGTGCCAGCTCCCGGGACGGCGACCTCTCTGGAAACACCATATATTTT.

This sequence joins TRBV6-1 and TRBJ2-7; 7 bases map to TRBD2. CDR3 length equals 16 residues. Trimming at V came to 1 base and at J to 7 bases, leaving 13 bases not matched to a gene. Germline loops: CDR1 MNHNS, CDR2 SASEGT. CDR3 sequence: CASSEGVAGELREQYF. DNA of the CDR3: TGTGCCAGCAGTGAAGGGGTTGCGGGAGAGTTGAGGGAGCAGTACTTC.

The J gene is TRBJ1-1, the V gene TRBV6-5; no clear D gene. Trimming pared 6 bases from V and 1 base from J, leaving 12 bases between. The CDR3 loop spans 14 amino acids. CDR1 is MNHEY, CDR2 SVGAGI, per germline. The CDR3 protein is CASRKTSRNTEAFF. CDR3 nucleotide sequence: TGTGCCAGCAGGAAAACCTCAAGGAACACTGAAGCTTTCTTT.

V and J are TRBV5-4 and TRBJ1-2, with 7 bases identical to TRBD1. From germline, CDR1 is SGHNT and CDR2 YYREEE (reference sequence). V trimming: 5 bases; J trimming: 5 bases; junction bases outside the gene matches: 9. The CDR3 contains 14 residues. In DNA form, the CDR3 reads TGTGCCAGCAGAACTACAGGGGTGAAGTATGGCTACACCTTC. Protein: CASRTTGVKYGYTF. The full variable domain, its missing parts supplied by reference TRBV5-4 and TRBJ1-2, is ETGVTQSPTHLIKTRGQQVTLRCSSQSGHNTVSWYQQALGQGPQFIFQYYREEENGRGNFPPRFSGLQFPNYSSELNVNALELDDSALYLCASRTTGVKYGYTFGSGTRLTVV.

This chain connects TRBV11-2 to TRBJ1-2; no definite D call. The CDR3 consists of 12 residues. The V gene lost 5 bases and the J gene lost 5 bases, with 9 bases spanning the gap. The germline CDR1 and CDR2 sequences are SGHAT and FQNNGV. The CDR3 DNA reads TGTGCCAGCAGCGCCACAGAATATGGCTACACCTTC. This sequence encodes CASSATEYGYTF.

This clone has a handful of counts. The V and J genes are TRBV6-6 and TRBJ1-1; D is unclear. This CDR3 contains 14 residues. V dropped 7 bases and J dropped 0 bases, with 12 bases sitting between them. Germline CDR1 reads MNHNY; CDR2 reads SVGAGI (reference sequence). Here the CDR3 DNA reads TGTGCCAGCACCGGAGAAGGGTTGAACACTGAAGCTTTCTTT. This gives the protein CASTGEGLNTEAFF.

This clone was seen a handful of times. The rearrangement joins TRBV5-1 to TRBJ1-1, with D possibly TRBD1 on 5 matching bases. The CDR3 spans 14 residues. V lost 2 bases and J 11 bases, leaving 19 bases between the germline ends. Per the germline V gene, CDR1 is SGHRS and CDR2 is YFSETQ. DNA for the CDR3: TGCGCCAGCAGCTTTGGGGGTGAGGGTCTGAGCGCTTTCTTT. Protein: CASSFGGEGLSAFF.

The V and J genes are TRBV5-6 and TRBJ2-1, with D tentatively TRBD1 (8 bases). The length of the CDR3 is 14 residues. Looked up from germline, CDR1 is SGHDT and CDR2 is YYEEEE. Trimming took 3 bases from V and 9 from J, leaving 16 bases between them. Here the CDR3 reads CASSSKGGTGEQFF. CDR3 DNA sequence: TGTGCCAGCAGCTCCAAGGGGGGGACAGGTGAGCAGTTCTTC.

In its sample, this clone was seen a few times. CDR3 in DNA: TGTGCCAGTAGTGCATCCCGGGGGTTGACTGGAAACACCATATATTTT. Encoded protein: CASSASRGLTGNTIYF. The chain combines TRBV19 with TRBJ1-3; possible D gene TRBD1, 5 bases. Germline CDR1 LNHDA, CDR2 SQIVND (reference sequence). This CDR3 has 16 residues. V was trimmed by 5 bases and J by 2 bases, leaving 16 bases between them.

The V and J genes are TRBV6-1 and TRBJ2-1, with unresolved D. Deletions cut 7 bases from V and 2 bases from J, with 12 bases between. The CDR3 is made up of 14 amino acids. Looked up from germline, CDR1 is MNHNS and CDR2 is SASEGT. The CDR3 nucleotides are TGTGCCAGCATCCGGCAGGAAGCCTACAATGAGCAGTTCTTC. As protein: CASIRQEAYNEQFF.